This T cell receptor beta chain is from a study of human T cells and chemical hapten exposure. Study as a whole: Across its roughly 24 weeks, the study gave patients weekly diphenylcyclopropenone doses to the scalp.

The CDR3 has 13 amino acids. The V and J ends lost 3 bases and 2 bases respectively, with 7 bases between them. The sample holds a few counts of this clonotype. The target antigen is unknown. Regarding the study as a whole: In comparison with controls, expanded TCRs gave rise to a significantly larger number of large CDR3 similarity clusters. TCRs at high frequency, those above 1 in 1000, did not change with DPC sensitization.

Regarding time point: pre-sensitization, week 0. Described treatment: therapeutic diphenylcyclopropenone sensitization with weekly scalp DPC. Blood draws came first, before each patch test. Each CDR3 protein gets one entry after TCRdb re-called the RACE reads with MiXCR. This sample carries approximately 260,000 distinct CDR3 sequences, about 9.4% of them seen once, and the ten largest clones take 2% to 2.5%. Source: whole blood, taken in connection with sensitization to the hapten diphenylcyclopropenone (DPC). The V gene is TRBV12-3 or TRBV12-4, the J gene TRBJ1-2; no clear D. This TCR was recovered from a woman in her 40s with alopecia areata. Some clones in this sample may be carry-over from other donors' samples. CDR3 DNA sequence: TGTGCCAGCAGTTTCCCCCCCAACTATGGCTACACCTTC. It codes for CASSFPPNYGYTF.